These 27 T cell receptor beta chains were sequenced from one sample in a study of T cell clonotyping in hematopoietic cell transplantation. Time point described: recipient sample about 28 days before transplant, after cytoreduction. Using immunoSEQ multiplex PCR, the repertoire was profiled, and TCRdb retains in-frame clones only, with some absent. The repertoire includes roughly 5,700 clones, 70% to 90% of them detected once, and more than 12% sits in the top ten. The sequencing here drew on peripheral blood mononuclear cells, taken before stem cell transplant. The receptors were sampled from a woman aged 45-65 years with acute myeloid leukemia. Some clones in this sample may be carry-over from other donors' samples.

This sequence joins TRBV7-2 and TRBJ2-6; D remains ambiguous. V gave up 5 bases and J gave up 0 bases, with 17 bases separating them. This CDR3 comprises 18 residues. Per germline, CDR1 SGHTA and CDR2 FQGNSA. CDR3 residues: CASSLRAIAFSGANVLTF. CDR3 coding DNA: TGTGCCAGCAGCCTTAGGGCAATTGCTTTCTCTGGGGCCAACGTCCTGACTTTC.

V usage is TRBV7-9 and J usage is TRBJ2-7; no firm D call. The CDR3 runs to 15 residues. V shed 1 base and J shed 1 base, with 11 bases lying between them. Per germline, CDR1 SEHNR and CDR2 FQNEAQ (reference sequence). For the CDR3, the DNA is TGTGCCAGCAGCTTAGAGTCGGCAGGATCCTACGAGCAGTACTTC. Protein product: CASSLESAGSYEQYF.

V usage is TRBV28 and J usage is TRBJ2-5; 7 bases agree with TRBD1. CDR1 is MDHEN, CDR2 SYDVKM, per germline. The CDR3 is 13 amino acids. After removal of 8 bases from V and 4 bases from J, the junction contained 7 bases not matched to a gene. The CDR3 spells CASERQGSETQYF. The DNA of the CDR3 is TGTGCCAGCGAGCGACAGGGATCAGAGACCCAGTACTTC.

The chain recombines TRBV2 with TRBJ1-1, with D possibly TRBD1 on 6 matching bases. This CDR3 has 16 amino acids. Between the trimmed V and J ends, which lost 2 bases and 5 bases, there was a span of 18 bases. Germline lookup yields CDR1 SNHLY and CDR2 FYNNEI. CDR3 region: CASSERDKLPRTEAFF. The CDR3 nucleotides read TGTGCCAGCAGTGAAAGGGACAAACTACCCCGGACTGAAGCTTTCTTT.

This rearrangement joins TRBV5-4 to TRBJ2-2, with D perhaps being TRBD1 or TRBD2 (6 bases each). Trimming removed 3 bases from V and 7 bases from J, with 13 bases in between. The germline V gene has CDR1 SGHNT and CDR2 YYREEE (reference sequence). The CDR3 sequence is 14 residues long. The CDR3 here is CASSWGARDGELFF. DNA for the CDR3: TGTGCCAGCAGCTGGGGGGCGCGGGACGGGGAGCTGTTTTTT.

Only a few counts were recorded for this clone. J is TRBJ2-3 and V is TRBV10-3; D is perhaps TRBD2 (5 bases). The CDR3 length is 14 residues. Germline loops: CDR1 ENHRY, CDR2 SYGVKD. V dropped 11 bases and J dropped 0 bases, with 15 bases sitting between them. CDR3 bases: TGTGCCCTCCGAGAGGGCTCTAGCACAGATACGCAGTATTTT. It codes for CALREGSSTDTQYF.

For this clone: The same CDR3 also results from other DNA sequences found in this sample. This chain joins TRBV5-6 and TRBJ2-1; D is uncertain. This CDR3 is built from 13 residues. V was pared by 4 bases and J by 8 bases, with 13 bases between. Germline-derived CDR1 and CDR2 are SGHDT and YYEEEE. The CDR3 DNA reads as TGTGCCAGCAGCCTAGGACCGACCGATGAGCAGTTCTTC. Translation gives CASSLGPTDEQFF.

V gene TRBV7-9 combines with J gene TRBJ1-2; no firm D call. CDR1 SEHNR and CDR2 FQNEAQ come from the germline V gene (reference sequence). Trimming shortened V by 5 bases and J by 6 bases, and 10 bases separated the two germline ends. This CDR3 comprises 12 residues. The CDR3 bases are TGTGCCAGCAGCCCCGGAGGAAATGGCTACACCTTC. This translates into CASSPGGNGYTF.

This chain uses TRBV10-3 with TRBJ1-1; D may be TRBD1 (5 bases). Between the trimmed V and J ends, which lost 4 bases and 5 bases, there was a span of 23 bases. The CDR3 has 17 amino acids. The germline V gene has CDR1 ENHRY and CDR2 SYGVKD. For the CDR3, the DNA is TGTGCCATCAGTGGTTTCGGGGGGGGAATCGGGAATACTGAAGCTTTCTTT. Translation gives CAISGFGGGIGNTEAFF.

The CDR3 DNA reads TGTGCCAGCAGCTTGCAGGGGACTAACACTGAAGCTTTCTTT. Residues: CASSLQGTNTEAFF. This rearrangement joins TRBV7-9 to TRBJ1-1; TRBD1 might be the D (6 bases). The CDR3 runs 14 residues. Germline loops: CDR1 SEHNR, CDR2 FQNEAQ (reference sequence). V was shortened by 3 bases and J by 2 bases, with 10 bases between the two germline ends.

The CDR3 loop is CASSPTEGGGQPQHF. In DNA, the CDR3 is TGTGCCAGCAGTCCCACGGAGGGGGGAGGTCAGCCCCAGCATTTT. The rearrangement joins TRBV6-6 to TRBJ1-5, with a possible D match to TRBD1 (6 bases). The germline V gene encodes CDR1 MNHNY and CDR2 SVGAGI (reference sequence). Trimming cost V 5 bases and J 6 bases, with 17 bases left between them. This CDR3 has 15 amino acids.

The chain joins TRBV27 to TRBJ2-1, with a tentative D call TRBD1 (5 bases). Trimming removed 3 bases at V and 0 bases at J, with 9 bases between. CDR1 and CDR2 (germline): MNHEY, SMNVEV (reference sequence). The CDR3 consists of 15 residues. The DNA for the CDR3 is TGTGCCAGCAGTTTGCGGCAGGGCTCCTACAATGAGCAGTTCTTC. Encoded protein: CASSLRQGSYNEQFF.

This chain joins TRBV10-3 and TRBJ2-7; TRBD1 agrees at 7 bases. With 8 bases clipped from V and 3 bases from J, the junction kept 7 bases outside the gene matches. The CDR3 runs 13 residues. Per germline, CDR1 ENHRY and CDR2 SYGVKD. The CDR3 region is CAISAGGFYEQYF. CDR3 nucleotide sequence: TGTGCCATCTCGGCAGGGGGTTTCTACGAGCAGTACTTC.

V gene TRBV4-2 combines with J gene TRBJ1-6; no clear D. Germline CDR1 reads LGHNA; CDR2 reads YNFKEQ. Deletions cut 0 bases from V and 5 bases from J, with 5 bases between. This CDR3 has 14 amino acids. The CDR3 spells CASSQDGNNSPLHF. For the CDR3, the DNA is TGTGCCAGCAGCCAAGATGGGAATAATTCACCCCTCCACTTT.

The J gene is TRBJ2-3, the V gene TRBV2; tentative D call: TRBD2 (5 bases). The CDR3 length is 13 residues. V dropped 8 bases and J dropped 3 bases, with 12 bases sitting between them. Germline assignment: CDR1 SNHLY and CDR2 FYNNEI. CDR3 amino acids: CASGGWVTDTQYF. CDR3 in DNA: TGTGCCAGCGGCGGGTGGGTTACAGATACGCAGTATTTT.

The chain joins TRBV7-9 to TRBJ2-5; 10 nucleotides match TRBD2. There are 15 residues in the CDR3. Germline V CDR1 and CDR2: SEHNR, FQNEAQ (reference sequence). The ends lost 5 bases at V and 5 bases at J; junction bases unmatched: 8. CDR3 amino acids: CASSPSGGAWETQYF. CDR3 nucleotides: TGTGCCAGCAGCCCGAGCGGGGGGGCCTGGGAGACCCAGTACTTC.

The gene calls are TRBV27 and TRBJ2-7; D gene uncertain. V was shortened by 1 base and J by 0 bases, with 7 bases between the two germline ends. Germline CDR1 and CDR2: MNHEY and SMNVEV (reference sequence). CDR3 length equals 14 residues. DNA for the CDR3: TGTGCCAGCAGTTTATACTCTAACTCCTACGAGCAGTACTTC. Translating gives CASSLYSNSYEQYF.

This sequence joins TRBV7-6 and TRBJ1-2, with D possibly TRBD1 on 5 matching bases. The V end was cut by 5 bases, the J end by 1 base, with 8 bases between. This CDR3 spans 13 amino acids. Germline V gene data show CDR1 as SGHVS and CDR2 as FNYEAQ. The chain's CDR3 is CASSPDINYGYTF. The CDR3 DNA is TGTGCCAGCAGCCCGGACATTAACTATGGCTACACCTTC.

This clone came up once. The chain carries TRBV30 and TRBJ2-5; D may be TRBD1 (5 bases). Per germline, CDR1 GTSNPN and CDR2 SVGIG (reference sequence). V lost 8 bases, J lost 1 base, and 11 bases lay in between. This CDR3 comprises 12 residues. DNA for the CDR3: TGTGCCCTGGGGCGGAGCCAAGAGACCCAGTACTTC. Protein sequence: CALGRSQETQYF.

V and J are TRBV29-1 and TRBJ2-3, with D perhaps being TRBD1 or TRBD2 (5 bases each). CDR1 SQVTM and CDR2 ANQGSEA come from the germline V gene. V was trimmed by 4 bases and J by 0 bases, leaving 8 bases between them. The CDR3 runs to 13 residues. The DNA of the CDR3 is TGCAGCGTTGGAGGGGCGAGCACAGATACGCAGTATTTT. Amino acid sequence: CSVGGASTDTQYF.

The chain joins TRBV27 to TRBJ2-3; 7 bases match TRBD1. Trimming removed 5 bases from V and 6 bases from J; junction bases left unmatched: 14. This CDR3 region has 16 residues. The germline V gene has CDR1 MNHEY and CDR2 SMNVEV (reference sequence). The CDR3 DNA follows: TGTGCCAGCAGTACACTAGGACAGGAGGTTATTGATACGCAGTATTTT. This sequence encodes CASSTLGQEVIDTQYF.

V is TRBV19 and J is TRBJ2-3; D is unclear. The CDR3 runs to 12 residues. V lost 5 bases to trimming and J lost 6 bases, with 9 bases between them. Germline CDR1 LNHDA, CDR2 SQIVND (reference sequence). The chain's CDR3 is CASSFLMDTQYF. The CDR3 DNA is TGTGCCAGTAGTTTCCTCATGGATACGCAGTATTTT.

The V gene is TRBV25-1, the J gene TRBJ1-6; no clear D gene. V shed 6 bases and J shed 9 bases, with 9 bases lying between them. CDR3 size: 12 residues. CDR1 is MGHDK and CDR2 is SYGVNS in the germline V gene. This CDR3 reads CASSQGASPLHF. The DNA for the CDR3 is TGTGCCAGCAGCCAAGGTGCTTCACCCCTCCACTTT.

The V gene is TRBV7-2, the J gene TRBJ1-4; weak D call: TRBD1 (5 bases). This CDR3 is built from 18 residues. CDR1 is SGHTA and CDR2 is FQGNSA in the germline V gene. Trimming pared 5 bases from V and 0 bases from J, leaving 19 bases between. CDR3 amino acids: CASSPRQMDRATNEKLFF. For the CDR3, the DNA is TGTGCCAGCAGCCCTAGACAGATGGATAGGGCAACTAATGAAAAACTGTTTTTT.

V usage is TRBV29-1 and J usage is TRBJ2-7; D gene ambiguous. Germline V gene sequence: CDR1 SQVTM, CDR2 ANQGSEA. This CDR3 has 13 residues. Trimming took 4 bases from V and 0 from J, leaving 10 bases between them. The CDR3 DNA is TGCAGCGTTGCACCGGACCTCTCCTACGAGCAGTACTTC. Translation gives CSVAPDLSYEQYF.

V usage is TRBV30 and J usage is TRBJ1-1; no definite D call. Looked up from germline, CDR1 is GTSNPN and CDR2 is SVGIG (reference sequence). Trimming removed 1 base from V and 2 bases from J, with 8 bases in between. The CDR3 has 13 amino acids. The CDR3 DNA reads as TGTGCCTGGAGTGAAGGGTACAACACTGAAGCTTTCTTT. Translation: CAWSEGYNTEAFF.

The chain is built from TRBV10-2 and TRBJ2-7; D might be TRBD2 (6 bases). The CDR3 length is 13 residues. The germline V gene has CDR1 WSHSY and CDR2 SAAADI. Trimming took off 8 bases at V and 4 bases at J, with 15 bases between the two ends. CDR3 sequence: CASGGTPRYEQYF. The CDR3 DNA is TGCGCCAGCGGCGGGACCCCCCGGTACGAGCAGTACTTC.